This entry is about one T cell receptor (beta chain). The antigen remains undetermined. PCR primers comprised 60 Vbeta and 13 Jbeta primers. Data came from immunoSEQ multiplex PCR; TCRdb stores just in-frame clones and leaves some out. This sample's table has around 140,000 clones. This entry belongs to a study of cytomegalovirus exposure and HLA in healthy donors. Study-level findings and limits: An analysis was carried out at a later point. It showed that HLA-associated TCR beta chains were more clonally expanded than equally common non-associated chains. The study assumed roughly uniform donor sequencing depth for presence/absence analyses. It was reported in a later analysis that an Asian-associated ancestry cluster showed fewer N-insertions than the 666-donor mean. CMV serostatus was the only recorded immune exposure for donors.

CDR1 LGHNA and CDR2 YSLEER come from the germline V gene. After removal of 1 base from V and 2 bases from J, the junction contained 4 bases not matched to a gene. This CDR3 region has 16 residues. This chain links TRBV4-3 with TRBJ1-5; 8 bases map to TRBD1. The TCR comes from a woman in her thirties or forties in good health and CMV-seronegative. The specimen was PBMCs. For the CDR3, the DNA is TGCGCCAGCAGCCAAGGCGTACAGGGGGGCAATCAGCCCCAGCATTTT. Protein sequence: CASSQGVQGGNQPQHF.